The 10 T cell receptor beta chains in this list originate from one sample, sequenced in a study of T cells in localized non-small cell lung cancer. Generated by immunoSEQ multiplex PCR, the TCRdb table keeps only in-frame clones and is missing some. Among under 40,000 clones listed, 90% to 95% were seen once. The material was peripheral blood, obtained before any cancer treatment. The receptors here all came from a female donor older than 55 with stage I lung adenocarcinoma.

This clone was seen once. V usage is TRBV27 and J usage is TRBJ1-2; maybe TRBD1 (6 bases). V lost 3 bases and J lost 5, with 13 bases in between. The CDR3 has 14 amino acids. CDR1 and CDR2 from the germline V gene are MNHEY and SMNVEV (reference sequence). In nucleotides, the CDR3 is TGTGCCAGCAGTTTCCTGACAGGAGGGTATGGCTACACCTTC. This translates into CASSFLTGGYGYTF.

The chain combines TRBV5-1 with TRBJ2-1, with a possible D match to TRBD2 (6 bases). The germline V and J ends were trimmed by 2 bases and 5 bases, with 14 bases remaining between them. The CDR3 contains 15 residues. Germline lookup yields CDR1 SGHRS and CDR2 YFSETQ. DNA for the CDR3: TGCGCCAGCAGCTTAGGAGGGTCAGGCAACAATGAGCAGTTCTTC. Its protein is CASSLGGSGNNEQFF.

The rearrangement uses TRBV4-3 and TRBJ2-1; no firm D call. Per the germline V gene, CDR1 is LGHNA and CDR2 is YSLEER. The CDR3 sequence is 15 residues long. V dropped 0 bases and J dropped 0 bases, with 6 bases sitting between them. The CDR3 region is CASSQETSSYNEQFF. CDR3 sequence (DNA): TGCGCCAGCAGCCAAGAGACGAGCTCCTACAATGAGCAGTTCTTC.

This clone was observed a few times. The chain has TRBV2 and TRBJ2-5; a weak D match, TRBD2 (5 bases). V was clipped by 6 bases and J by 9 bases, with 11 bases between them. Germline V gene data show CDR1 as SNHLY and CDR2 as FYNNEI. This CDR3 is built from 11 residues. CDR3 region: CASRGEGSQYF. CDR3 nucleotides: TGTGCCAGCAGGGGAGAGGGATCCCAGTACTTC.

The CDR3 spells CASSDHLKAFF. In DNA form, the CDR3 reads TGTGCCAGCAGCGACCATCTAAAAGCTTTCTTT. The chain has TRBV6-5 and TRBJ1-1; D remains unclear. Trimming removed 6 bases at V and 9 bases at J, with 11 bases between. Looked up from germline, CDR1 is MNHEY and CDR2 is SVGAGI. The CDR3 totals 11 residues.

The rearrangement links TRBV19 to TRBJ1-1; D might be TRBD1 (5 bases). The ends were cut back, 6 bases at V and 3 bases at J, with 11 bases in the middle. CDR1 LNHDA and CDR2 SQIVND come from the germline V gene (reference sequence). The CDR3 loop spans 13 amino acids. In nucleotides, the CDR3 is TGTGCCAGTAGCCCTCAGGGATACACTGAAGCTTTCTTT. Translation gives CASSPQGYTEAFF. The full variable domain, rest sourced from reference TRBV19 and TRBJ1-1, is DGGITQSPKYLFRKEGQNVTLSCEQNLNHDAMYWYRQDPGQGLRLIYYSQIVNDFQKGDIAEGYSVSREKKESFPLTVTSAQKNPTAFYLCASSPQGYTEAFFGQGTRLTVV.

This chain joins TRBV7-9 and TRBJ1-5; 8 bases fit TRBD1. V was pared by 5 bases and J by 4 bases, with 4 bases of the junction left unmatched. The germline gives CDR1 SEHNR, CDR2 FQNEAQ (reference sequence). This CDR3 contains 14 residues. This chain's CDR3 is CASSIGTGNQPQHF. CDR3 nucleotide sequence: TGTGCCAGCAGCATTGGGACAGGTAATCAGCCCCAGCATTTT.

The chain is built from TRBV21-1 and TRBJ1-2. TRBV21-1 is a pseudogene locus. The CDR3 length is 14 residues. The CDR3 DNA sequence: TGTGCCATGCCTACGGGACGTCCTAACTATGGCTACACCTTC. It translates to CAMPTGRPNYGYTF.

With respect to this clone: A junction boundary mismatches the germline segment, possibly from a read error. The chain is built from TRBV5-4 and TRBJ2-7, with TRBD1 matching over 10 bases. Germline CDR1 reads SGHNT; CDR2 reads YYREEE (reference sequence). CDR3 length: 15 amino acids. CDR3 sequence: CASSLRQGAFHEQYF. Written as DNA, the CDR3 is TGCGCCAGCAGCCTCCGACAGGGGGCCTTCCACGAGCAGTACTTC.

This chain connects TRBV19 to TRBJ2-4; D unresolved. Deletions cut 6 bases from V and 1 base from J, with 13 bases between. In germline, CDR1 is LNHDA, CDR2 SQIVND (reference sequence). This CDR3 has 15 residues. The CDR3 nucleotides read TGTGCCAGTAGAGACCTAGATGGGGCCAAAAACATTCAGTACTTC. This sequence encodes CASRDLDGAKNIQYF.